These 5 T cell receptor beta chains share one sample of origin, sequenced in a study of T cell responses to AZD1222 COVID-19 vaccine. Produced via immunoSEQ multiplex PCR; TCRdb's table is partial and in-frame only. The profile covers 90,000 to 95,000 clones, with roughly nine tenths appearing a single time and about 7.5% taken by the ten largest. The source material was peripheral blood, sampled on day 0 of AZD1222 vaccination. The receptors come from an adult in good health.

This clone was seen once. The chain employs TRBV3-1 (or the pseudogene TRBV3-2) and TRBJ2-3; D gene uncertain. This CDR3 is 13 amino acids long. Germline loops: CDR1 LGHDT, CDR2 YNNKEL (reference sequence). V gave up 1 base and J gave up 2 bases, with 4 bases separating them. CDR3 in amino acids: CASSQGNTDTQYF. CDR3 coding DNA: TGTGCCAGCAGCCAAGGTAACACAGATACGCAGTATTTT.

The rearrangement joins TRBV19 to TRBJ2-1; TRBD1 might be the D (5 bases). Trimming cost V 3 bases and J 6 bases, with 9 bases left between them. Per the germline V gene, CDR1 is LNHDA and CDR2 is SQIVND (reference sequence). This CDR3 is 13 amino acids long. CDR3 sequence (DNA): TGTGCCAGTAGTATCGGACACTCCAATGAGCAGTTCTTC. Protein: CASSIGHSNEQFF.

The V gene is TRBV5-6, the J gene TRBJ2-3; D perhaps matches TRBD2 (6 bases). Germline CDR1 is SGHDT and CDR2 is YYEEEE. V lost 4 bases, J lost 2 bases, and 14 bases lay in between. The CDR3 has 15 amino acids. The DNA for the CDR3 is TGTGCCAGCAGCCCCCGGGGGTACTTCACAGATACGCAGTATTTT. It specifies CASSPRGYFTDTQYF.

The V call is TRBV5-1, the J call TRBJ1-1; 7 nucleotides match TRBD1. The junction had 12 bases not matched to a gene; V was cut back by 4 bases and J by 3 bases. Germline V lookup: CDR1 SGHRS, CDR2 YFSETQ. CDR3 length equals 16 residues. The CDR3 DNA sequence: TGCGCCAGCAGCCCCCTTACAGGGGTTAGGGACACTGAAGCTTTCTTT. It specifies CASSPLTGVRDTEAFF.

The chain employs TRBV7-3 and TRBJ1-1; unclear D gene. This CDR3 contains 13 residues. CDR1 and CDR2 from the germline V gene are SGHTA and FQGTGA. The V and J ends lost 0 bases and 5 bases respectively, with 7 bases between them. The CDR3 DNA reads TGTGCCAGCAGCTTAACGGGGTTTACTGAAGCTTTCTTT. Translated: CASSLTGFTEAFF.